This T cell receptor beta chain was identified during a study of CD8+CD57+ T cells in acquired aplastic anemia. About the research overall: DNA recovered from sorted CD4+ and CD8+ cells had a mean of approximately 3.5 ug.

This CDR3 region has 16 residues. The V and J ends lost 0 bases and 1 base respectively, with 12 bases between them. Germline V gene data show CDR1 as LGHNA and CDR2 as YSLEER. TCR beta VDJ and CDR3 were profiled, and genomic DNA was the template. TCRdb analysed the reads with MiXCR anew, one entry per CDR3 protein. The table has more than 150,000 distinct CDR3 sequences, just over 45% seen once. This clonotype was seen many times. The clonotype was recovered from a human donor in good health. Sequenced material: sorted CD4+, CD8+, or CD8+CD57+ T cells (not recorded which) from PBMCs. The chain has TRBV4-3 and TRBJ1-2; D is possibly TRBD1 (5 bases). CDR3 residues: CASSQELRGRNYGYTF. The CDR3 coding sequence is TGCGCCAGCAGCCAAGAGTTGCGGGGCCGTAACTATGGCTACACCTTC.